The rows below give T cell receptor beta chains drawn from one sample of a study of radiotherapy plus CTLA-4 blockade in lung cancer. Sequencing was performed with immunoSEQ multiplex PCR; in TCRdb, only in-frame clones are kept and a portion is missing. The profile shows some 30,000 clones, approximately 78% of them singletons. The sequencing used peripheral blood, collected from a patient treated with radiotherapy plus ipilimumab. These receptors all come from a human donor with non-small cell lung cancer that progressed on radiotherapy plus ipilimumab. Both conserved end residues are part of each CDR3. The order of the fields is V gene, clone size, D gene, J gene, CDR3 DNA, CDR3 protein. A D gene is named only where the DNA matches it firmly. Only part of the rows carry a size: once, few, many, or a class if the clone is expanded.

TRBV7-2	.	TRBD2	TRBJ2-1	TGTGCCAGCAGCTTAGTTAGCGGGGGGGGCTCCTACAATGAGCAGTTCTTC	CASSLVSGGGSYNEQFF
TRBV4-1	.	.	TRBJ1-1	TGCGCCAGCAGCCAAGATTCGCGGACTGAAGCTTTCTTT	CASSQDSRTEAFF
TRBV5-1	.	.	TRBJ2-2	TGCGCCAGCAGCTTGGATGCGGCGGTCCGGGGGGAGCTGTTTTTT	CASSLDAAVRGELFF
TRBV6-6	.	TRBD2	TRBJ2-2	TGTGCCAGCAGAGGGCGGGGGGGCCTCACCGGGGAGCTGTTTTTT	CASRGRGGLTGELFF
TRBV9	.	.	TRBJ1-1	TGTGCCAGCAGCGTAGGACATACCAACACTGAAGCTTTCTTT	CASSVGHTNTEAFF
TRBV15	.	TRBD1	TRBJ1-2	TGTGCCACCAGCAGGGGACAGCTTAACTATGGCTACACCTTC	CATSRGQLNYGYTF
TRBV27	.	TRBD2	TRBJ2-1	TGTGCCAGCAGATTTAGCGGGGGGCCCTACAATGAGCAGTTCTTC	CASRFSGGPYNEQFF
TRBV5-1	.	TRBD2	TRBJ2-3	TGCGCCAGCAGCTTGGAGGGACTAGCGGGGTTCACAGATACGCAGTATTTT	CASSLEGLAGFTDTQYF
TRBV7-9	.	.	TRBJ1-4	TGTGCCACCTCCAGGGACACAACTAATGAAAAACTGTTTTTT	CATSRDTTNEKLFF
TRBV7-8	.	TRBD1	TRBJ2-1	TGTGCCAGCAGCTTAGCGCAGGGTATCGAGACAGGGTACAATGAGCAGTTCTTC	CASSLAQGIETGYNEQFF
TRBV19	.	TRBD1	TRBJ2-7	TGTGCCAGTAGTATAGGGACAGGGGGCTTCTACGAGCAGTACTTC	CASSIGTGGFYEQYF
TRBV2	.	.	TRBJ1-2	TGTGCCAGCAGCCGATGGGGGCAGCTTGGCTACACCTTC	CASSRWGQLGYTF
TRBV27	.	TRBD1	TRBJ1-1	TGTGCCAGCAGCAGACAGGGGGCTGACGAAGCTTTCTTT	CASSRQGADEAFF
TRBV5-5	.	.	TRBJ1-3	TGTGCCAGCAGCGCAGGGTTGGCTGGAAACACCATATATTTT	CASSAGLAGNTIYF
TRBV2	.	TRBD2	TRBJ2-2	TGTGCCAGCAGAGAGCTAGCGGGGGGCACCGGGGAGCTGTTTTTT	CASRELAGGTGELFF
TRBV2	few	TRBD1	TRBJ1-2	TGTGCCAGCAGTTACAGGGGGCAGAATGGCTACACCTTC	CASSYRGQNGYTF
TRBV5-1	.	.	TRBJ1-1	TGCGCCAGCAGCCCCGACATACCCAGTGAAGCTTTCTTT	CASSPDIPSEAFF
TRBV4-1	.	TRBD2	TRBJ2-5	TGCGCCAGCAGCCAAGATTTTAGCGGGGTCCAAGAGACCCAGTACTTC	CASSQDFSGVQETQYF
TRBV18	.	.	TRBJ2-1	TGTGCCAGCTCACCCCGGAGACAGGAGATCAATGAGCAGTTCTTC	CASSPRRQEINEQFF
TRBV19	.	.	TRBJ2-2	TGTGCCAGTAGTGCAGGGAACACCGGGGAGCTGTTTTTT	CASSAGNTGELFF
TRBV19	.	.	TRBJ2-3	TGTGCCAGTAGTATAGATTTCGCTAGCGAGACCGATACGCAGTATTTT	CASSIDFASETDTQYF
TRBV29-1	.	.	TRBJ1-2	TGCAGCGGCGGGGGCCTTGACTATGGCTACACCTTC	CSGGGLDYGYTF
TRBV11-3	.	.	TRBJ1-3	TGTGCCAGCAGCGATCGGACAAGTGGAAACACCATATATTTT	CASSDRTSGNTIYF
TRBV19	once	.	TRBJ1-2	TGTGCCAGTACCGGAGGGGACCGATTAAGGGATGGCTACACCTTC	CASTGGDRLRDGYTF
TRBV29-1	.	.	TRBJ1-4	TGCAGCGTCGCTGAGGGAAAACTGTTTTTT	CSVAEGKLFF
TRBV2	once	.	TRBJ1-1	TGTGCCAGCAGTGAACAGGTCAGGCCGACCCCTGAAGCTTTCTTT	CASSEQVRPTPEAFF
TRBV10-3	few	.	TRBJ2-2	TGTGCCTCATCAGGGAACACCGGGGAGCTGTTTTTT	CASSGNTGELFF
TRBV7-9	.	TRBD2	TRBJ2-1	TGTGCCAGCAGCCCGGGACTAACGAACAATGAGCAGTTCTTC	CASSPGLTNNEQFF
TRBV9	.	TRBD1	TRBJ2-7	TGTGCCAGCAGCGTGCATCCCGGGACAGGGGCCGAGCAGTACTTC	CASSVHPGTGAEQYF